This entry features one T cell receptor (beta chain) sequence. In the authors' methods: Estimation of nucleated cell counts relied on the amplification of reference gene primers. The assay was immunoSEQ multiplex PCR, and TCRdb's table has in-frame clones only and misses some. Clone size and V and J calls were adopted from that table, with D and trimming inferred from the DNA. This repertoire shows around 250,000 clones, 80% to 90% found once; its top ten account for roughly 10%. Seattle cases were enrolled at active infection and followed longitudinally. These data belong to a study of blood T cell repertoires in COVID-19. As for the study in general: Donors in the United States, Italy and Spain gave samples during acute or convalescent COVID-19. The analysed material was cDNA or gDNA that came from T cells, B-cell-depleted T cells, or PBMCs.

The V end was cut by 5 bases, the J end by 4 bases, with 8 bases between. CDR1 SGHDN and CDR2 FVKESK come from the germline V gene. This CDR3 comprises 12 residues. This chain connects TRBV14 to TRBJ1-2, with unresolved D. This clonotype was sampled from a woman in her 70s with COVID-19, enrolled during active disease. Sequences were obtained from peripheral blood. As DNA, the CDR3 is TGTGCCAGCAGCGGCAGTATCTATGGCTACACCTTC. It is translated as CASSGSIYGYTF.